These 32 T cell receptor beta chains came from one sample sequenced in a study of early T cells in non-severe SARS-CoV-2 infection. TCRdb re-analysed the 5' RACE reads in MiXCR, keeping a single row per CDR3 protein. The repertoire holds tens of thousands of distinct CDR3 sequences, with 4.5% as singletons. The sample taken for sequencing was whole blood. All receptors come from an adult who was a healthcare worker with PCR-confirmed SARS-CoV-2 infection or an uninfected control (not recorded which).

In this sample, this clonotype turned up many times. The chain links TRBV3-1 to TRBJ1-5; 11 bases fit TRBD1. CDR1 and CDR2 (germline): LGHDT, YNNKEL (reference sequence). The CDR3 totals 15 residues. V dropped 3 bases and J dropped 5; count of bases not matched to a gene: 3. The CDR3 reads CASSQGQGVYQPQHF. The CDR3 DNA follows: TGTGCCAGCAGCCAGGGACAGGGGGTATATCAGCCCCAGCATTTT. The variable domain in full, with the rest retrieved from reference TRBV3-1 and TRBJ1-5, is DTAVSQTPKYLVTQMGNDKSIKCEQNLGHDTMYWYKQDSKKFLKIMFSYNNKELIINETVPNRFSPKSPDKAHLNLHINSLELGDSAVYFCASSQGQGVYQPQHFGDGTRLSIL.

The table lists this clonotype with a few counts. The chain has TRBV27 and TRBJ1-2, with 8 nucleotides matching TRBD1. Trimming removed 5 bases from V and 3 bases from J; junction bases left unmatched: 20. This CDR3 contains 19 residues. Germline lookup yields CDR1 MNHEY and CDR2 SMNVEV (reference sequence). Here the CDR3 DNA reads TGTGCCAGCAGTCCGGAGAGGGGCAGGGGGCATTTATTGGACTATGGCTACACCTTC. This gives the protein CASSPERGRGHLLDYGYTF.

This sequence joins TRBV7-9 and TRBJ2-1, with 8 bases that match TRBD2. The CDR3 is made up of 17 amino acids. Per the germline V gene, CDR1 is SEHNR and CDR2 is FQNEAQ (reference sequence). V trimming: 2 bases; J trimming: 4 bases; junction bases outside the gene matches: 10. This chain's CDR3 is CASSLYEREQGYNEQFF. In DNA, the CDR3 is TGTGCCAGCAGCTTATACGAGCGGGAGCAGGGATACAATGAGCAGTTCTTC. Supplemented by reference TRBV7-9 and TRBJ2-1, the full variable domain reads DTGVSQNPRHKITKRGQNVTFRCDPISEHNRLYWYRQTLGQGPEFLTYFQNEAQLEKSRLLSDRFSAERPKGSFSTLEIQRTEQGDSAMYLCASSLYEREQGYNEQFFGPGTRLTVL.

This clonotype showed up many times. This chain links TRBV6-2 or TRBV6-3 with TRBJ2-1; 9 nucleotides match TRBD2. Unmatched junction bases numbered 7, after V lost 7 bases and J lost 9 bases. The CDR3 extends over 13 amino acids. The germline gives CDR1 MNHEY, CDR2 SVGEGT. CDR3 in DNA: TGTGCCAGCAACCAAGCGGGAGGAAGTGAGCAGTTCTTC. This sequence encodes CASNQAGGSEQFF.

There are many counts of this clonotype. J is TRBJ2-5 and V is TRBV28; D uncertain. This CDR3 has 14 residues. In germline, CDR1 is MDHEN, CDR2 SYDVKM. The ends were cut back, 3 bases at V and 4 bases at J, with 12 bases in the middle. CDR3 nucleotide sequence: TGTGCCAGCAGTTTGGAAGTGCTGGGAGAGACCCAGTACTTC. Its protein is CASSLEVLGETQYF.

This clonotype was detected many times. DNA of the CDR3: TGTGCCATCAGCACCGGGACAGGGGGAACCGAGCAGTACTTC. Protein product: CAISTGTGGTEQYF. V is TRBV10-3 and J is TRBJ2-7; 11 nucleotides line up with TRBD1. The CDR3 covers 14 residues. V trimming: 6 bases; J trimming: 6 bases; junction bases outside the gene matches: 7. Per germline, CDR1 ENHRY and CDR2 SYGVKD.

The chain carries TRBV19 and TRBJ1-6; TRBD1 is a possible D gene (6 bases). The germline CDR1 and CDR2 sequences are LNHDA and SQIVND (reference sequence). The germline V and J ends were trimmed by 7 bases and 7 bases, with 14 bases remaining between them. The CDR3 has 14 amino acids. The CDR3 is CASTSRQANSPLHF. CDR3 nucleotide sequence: TGTGCCAGTACCTCTCGACAGGCAAATTCACCCCTCCACTTT. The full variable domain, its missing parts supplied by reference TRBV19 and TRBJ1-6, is DGGITQSPKYLFRKEGQNVTLSCEQNLNHDAMYWYRQDPGQGLRLIYYSQIVNDFQKGDIAEGYSVSREKKESFPLTVTSAQKNPTAFYLCASTSRQANSPLHFGNGTRLTVT.

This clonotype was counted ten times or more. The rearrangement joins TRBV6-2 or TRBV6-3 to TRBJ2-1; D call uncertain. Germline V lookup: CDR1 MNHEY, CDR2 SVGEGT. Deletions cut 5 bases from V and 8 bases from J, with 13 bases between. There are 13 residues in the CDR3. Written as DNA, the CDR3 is TGTGCCAGCAGTGATGGTGGGGAATATGAGCAGTTCTTC. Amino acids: CASSDGGEYEQFF.

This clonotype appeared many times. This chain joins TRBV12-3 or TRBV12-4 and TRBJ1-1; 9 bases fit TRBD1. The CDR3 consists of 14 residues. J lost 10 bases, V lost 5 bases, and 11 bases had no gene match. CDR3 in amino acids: CASSVDRGLRLAFF. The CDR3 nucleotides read TGTGCCAGCAGTGTGGACAGGGGCCTTCGGCTAGCTTTCTTT.

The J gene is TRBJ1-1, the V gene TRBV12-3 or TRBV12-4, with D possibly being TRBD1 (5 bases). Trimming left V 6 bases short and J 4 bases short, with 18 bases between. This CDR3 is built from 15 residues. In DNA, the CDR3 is TGTGCCAGCAGGACGGCAGGGCTGGGAGTCACTGAAGCTTTCTTT. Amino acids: CASRTAGLGVTEAFF.

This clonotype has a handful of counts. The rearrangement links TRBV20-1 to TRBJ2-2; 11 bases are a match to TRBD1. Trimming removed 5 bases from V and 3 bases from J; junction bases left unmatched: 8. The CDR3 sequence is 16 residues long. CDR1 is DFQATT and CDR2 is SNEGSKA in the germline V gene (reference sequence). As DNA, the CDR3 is TGCAGTGCTCCAGTCCCGGGACAGGGGGACACCGGGGAGCTGTTTTTT. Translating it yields CSAPVPGQGDTGELFF.

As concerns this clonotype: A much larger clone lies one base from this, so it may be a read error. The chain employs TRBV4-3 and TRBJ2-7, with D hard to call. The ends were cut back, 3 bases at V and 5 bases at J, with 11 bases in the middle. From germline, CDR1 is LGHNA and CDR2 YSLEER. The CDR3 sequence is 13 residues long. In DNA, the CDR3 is TGCGCCAGCAGCCACAGACCCACCGACGAGCAGTACTTC. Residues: CASSHRPTDEQYF.

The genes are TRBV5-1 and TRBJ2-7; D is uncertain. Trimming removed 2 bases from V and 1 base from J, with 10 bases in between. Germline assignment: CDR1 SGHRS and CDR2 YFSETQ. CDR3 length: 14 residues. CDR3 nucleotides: TGCGCCAGCAGCTTCGGGCCTTCATCCTACGAGCAGTACTTC. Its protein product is CASSFGPSSYEQYF.

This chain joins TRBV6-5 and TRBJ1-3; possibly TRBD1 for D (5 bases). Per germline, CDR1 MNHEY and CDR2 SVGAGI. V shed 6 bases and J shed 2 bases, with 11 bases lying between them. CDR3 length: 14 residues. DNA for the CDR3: TGTGCCAGCAGCCCCCCAGGGACTGGAAACACCATATATTTT. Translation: CASSPPGTGNTIYF.

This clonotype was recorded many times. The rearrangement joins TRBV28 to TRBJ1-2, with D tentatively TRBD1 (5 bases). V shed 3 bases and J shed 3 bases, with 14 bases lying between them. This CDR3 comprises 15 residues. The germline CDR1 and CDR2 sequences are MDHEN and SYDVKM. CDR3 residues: CASSLRLTAYYGYTF. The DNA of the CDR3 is TGTGCCAGCAGTTTGCGGCTGACAGCGTACTATGGCTACACCTTC.

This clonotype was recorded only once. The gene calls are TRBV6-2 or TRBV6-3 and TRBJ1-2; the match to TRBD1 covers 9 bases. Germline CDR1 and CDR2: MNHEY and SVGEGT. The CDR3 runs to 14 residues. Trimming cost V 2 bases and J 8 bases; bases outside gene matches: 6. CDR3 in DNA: TGTGCCAGCAGTTACAGGGGACAGGGAGCCGGCTACACCTTC. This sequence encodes CASSYRGQGAGYTF.

The chain's CDR3 is CASSLVLAGAYNEQFF. The CDR3 nucleotides read TGTGCCAGCAGCTTGGTACTAGCGGGAGCCTACAATGAGCAGTTCTTC. The chain employs TRBV5-5 and TRBJ2-1; 11 bases are shared with TRBD2. This CDR3 is built from 16 residues. Germline V gene sequence: CDR1 SGHKS, CDR2 YYEKEE (reference sequence). V was clipped by 0 bases and J by 2 bases; unmatched bases: 1.

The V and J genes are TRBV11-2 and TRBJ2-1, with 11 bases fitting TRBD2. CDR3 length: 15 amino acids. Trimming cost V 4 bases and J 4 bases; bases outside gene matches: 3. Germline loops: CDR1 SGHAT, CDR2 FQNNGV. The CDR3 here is CASSSGTSGYNEQFF. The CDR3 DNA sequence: TGTGCCAGCAGCTCCGGGACTAGCGGTTACAATGAGCAGTTCTTC.

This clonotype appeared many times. The DNA of the CDR3 is TGTGCCAGCAGCTTGGAACCTGTCACAGATACGCAGTATTTT. As protein: CASSLEPVTDTQYF. The rearrangement uses TRBV5-6 and TRBJ2-3; D gene unclear. The length of the CDR3 is 14 residues. Trimming left V 0 bases short and J 2 bases short, with 7 bases between. Per germline, CDR1 SGHDT and CDR2 YYEEEE.

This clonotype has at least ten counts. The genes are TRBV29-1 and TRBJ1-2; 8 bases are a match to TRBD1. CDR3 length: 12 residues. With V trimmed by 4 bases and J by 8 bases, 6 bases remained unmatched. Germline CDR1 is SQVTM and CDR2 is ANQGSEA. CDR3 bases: TGCAGCGTTGTCAGGGGGCTAGAGGGCTACACCTTC. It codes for CSVVRGLEGYTF.

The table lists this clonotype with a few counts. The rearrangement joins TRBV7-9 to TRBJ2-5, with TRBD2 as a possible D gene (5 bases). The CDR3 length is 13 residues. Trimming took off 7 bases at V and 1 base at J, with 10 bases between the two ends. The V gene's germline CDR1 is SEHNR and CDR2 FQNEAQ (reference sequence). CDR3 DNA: TGTGCCAGCACAGCGGCGGTCCAAGAGACCCAGTACTTC. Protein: CASTAAVQETQYF.

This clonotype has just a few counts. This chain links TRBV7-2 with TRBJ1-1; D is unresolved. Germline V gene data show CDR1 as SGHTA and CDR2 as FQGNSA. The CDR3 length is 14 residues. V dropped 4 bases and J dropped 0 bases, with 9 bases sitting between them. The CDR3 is CASSWTSLNTEAFF. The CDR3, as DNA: TGTGCCAGCAGCTGGACCAGTTTGAACACTGAAGCTTTCTTT.

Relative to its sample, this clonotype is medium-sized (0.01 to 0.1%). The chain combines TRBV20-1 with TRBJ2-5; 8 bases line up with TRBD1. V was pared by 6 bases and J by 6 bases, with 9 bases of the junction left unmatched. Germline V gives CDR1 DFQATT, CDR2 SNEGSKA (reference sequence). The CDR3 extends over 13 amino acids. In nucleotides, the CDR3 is TGCAGTGCCCCTGGACAGGGCGGAAAGACCCAGTACTTC. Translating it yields CSAPGQGGKTQYF.

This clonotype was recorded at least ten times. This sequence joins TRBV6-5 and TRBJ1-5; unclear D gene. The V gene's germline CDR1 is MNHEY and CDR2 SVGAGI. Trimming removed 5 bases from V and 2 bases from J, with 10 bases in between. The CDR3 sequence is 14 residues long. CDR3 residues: CASSRASGNQPQHF. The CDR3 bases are TGTGCCAGCAGTAGGGCTTCGGGCAATCAGCCCCAGCATTTT.

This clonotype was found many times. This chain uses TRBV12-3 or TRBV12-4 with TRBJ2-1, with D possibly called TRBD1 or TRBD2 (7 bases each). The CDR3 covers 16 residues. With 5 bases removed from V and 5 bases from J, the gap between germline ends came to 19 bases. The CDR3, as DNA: TGTGCCAGCAGTCCCCCCAGGGGGGGGGTGAACAATGAGCAGTTCTTC. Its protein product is CASSPPRGGVNNEQFF.

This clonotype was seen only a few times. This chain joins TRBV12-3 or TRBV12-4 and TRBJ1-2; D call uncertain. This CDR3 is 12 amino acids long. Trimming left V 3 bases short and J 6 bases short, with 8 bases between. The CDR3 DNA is TGTGCCAGCAGTTTGGGTTCCCATGGCTACACCTTC. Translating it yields CASSLGSHGYTF.

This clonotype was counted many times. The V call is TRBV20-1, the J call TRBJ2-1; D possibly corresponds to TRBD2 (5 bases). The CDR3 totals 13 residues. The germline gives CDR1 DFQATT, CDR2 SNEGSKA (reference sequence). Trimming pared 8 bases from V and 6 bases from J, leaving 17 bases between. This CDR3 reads CSLGKDSLNEQFF. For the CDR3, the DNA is TGCAGTCTCGGCAAGGACTCCCTCAATGAGCAGTTCTTC.

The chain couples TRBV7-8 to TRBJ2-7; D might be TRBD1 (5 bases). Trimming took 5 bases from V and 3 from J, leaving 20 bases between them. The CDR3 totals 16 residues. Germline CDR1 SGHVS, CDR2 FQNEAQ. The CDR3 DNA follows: TGTGCCAGCAGCCTAATGGGGCAGACCTCTATCTACGAGCAGTACTTC. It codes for CASSLMGQTSIYEQYF.

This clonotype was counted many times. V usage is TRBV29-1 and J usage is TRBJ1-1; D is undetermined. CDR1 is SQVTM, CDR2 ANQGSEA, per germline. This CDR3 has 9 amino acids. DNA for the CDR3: TGCACCGTAAACACTGAAGCTTTCTTT. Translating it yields CTVNTEAFF.

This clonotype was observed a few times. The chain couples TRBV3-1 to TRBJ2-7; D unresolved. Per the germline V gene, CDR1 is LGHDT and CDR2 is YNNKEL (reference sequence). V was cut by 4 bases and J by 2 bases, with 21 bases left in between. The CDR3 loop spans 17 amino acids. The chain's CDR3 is CASSPLRSYSPPYEQYF. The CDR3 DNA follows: TGTGCCAGCAGCCCTCTTAGGAGCTATTCACCCCCCTACGAGCAGTACTTC.

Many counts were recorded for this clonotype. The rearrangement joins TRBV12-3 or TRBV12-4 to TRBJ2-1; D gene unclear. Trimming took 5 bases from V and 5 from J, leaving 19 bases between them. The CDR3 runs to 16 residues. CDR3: CASSPEVWTEHNEQFF. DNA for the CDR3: TGTGCCAGCAGTCCAGAAGTCTGGACGGAACACAATGAGCAGTTCTTC.

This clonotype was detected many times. CDR3 DNA: TGCGCCAGCAGTCAGGGGACCCTCACGGGCACTGAAGCTTTCTTT. Its protein is CASSQGTLTGTEAFF. The chain carries TRBV4-1 and TRBJ1-1, with TRBD1 as a possible D gene (6 bases). Trimming removed 6 bases at V and 4 bases at J, with 18 bases between. Germline CDR1 is MGHRA and CDR2 is YSYEKL. This CDR3 region has 15 residues.